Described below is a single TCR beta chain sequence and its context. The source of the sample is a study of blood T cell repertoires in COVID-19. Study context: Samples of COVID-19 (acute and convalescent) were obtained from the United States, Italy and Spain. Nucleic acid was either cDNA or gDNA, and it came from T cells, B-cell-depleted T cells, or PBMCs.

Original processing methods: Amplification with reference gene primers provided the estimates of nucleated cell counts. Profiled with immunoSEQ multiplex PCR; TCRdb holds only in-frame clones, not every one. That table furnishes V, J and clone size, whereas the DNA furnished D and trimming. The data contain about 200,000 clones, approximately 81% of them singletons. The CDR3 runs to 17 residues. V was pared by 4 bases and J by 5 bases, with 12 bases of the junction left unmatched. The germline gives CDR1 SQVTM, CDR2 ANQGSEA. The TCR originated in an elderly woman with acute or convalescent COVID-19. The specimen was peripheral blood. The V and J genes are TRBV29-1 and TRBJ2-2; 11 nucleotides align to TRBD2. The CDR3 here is CSVVGPSGRQGTGELFF. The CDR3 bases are TGCAGCGTTGTGGGTCCTAGCGGGAGGCAGGGGACCGGGGAGCTGTTTTTT.